Given below is one T cell receptor (beta chain) in context. The data originate from a study of cytomegalovirus exposure and HLA in healthy donors. The germline CDR1 and CDR2 sequences are MNHEY and SMNVEV (reference sequence). Trimming left V 5 bases short and J 2 bases short, with 13 bases between. CDR3 length equals 14 residues. PCR amplification relied on 60 Vbeta primers (plus 13 Jbeta primers). Method: immunoSEQ multiplex PCR; TCRdb's copy keeps in-frame clones and lacks some. The sample holds approximately 150,000 clones, 75% to 85% seen once. The material sequenced was PBMCs. The clonotype was recovered from a man aged 25 to 40 in good health and CMV-seronegative. The chain links TRBV27 to TRBJ2-7; D is perhaps TRBD1 (6 bases). CDR3 sequence: CASSATGKAYEQYF. The CDR3 coding sequence is TGTGCCAGCAGTGCAACAGGGAAAGCCTACGAGCAGTACTTC.